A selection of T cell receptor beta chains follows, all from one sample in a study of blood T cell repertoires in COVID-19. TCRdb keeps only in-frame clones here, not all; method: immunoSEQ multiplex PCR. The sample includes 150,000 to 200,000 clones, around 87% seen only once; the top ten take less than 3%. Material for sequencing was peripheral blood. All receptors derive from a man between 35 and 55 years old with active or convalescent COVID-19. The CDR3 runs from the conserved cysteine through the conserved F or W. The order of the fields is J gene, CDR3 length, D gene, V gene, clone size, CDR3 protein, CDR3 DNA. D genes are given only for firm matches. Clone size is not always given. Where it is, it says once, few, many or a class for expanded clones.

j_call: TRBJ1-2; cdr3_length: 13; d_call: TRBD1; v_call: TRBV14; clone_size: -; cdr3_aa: CASSRTGGYGYTF; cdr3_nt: TGTGCCAGCAGCCGGACAGGAGGGTATGGCTACACCTTC
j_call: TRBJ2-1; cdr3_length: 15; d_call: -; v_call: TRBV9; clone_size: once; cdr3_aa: CASSVGLEAYNEQFF; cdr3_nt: TGTGCCAGCAGCGTAGGTCTAGAGGCCTACAATGAGCAGTTCTTC
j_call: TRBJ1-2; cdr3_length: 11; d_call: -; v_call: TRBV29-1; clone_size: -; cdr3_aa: CSVVDGGRSTF; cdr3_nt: TGCAGCGTTGTGGACGGAGGTCGTTCTACCTTC
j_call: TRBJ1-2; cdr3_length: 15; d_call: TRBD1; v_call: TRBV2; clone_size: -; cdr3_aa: CASTTQGGRVKGYTF; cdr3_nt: TGTGCCAGCACTACCCAAGGGGGCAGGGTAAAGGGCTACACCTTC
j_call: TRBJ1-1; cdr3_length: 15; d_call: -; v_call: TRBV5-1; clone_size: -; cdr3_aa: CASSLDRGANTEAFF; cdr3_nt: TGCGCCAGCAGCTTGGATCGGGGAGCGAACACTGAAGCTTTCTTT
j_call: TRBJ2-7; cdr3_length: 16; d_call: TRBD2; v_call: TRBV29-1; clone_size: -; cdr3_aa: CSVEDHLAGGTNEQYF; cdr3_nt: TGCAGCGTTGAAGATCATCTAGCGGGGGGGACTAACGAGCAGTACTTC
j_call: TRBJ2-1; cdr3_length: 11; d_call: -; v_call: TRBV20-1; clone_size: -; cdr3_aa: CSARNSGLQFF; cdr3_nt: TGCAGTGCTAGGAATAGCGGCCTGCAGTTCTTC
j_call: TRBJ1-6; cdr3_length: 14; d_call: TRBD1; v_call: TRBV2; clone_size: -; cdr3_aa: CASSPDRVRSPLHF; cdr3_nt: TGTGCCAGCAGTCCGGACAGGGTAAGGTCACCCCTCCACTTT
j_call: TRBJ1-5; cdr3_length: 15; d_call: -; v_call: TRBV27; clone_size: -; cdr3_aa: CASGLDSNSNQPQHF; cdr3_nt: TGTGCCAGCGGTCTTGACAGTAATAGCAATCAGCCCCAGCATTTT
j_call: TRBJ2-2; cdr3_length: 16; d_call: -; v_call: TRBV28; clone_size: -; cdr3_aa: CASSLRRWGGTGELFF; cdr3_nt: TGTGCCAGCAGCCTAAGGAGGTGGGGAGGCACCGGGGAGCTGTTTTTT
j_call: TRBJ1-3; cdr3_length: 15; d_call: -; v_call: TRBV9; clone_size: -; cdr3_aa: CASSPDSGAGNTIYF; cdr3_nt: TGTGCCAGCAGCCCAGATTCAGGTGCGGGAAACACCATATATTTT
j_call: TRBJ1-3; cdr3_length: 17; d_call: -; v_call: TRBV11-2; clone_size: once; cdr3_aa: CASSLPVRQVSGNTIYF; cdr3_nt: TGTGCCAGCAGCTTACCGGTCCGACAGGTCTCTGGAAACACCATATATTTT
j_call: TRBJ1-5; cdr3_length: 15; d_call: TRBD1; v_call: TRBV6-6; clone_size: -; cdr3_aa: CASRRQGNSNQPQHF; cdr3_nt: TGTGCCAGCAGACGACAGGGGAATAGCAATCAGCCCCAGCATTTT
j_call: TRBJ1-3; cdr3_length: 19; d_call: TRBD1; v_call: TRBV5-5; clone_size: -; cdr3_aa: CASNRDRGAYMPSGNTIYF; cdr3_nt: TGTGCCAGCAATCGGGACAGGGGGGCCTACATGCCTTCTGGAAACACCATATATTTT
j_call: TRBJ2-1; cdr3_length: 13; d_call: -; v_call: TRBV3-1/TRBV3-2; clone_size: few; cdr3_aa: CASSQGVVPKQFF; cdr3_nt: TGTGCCAGCAGCCAAGGTGTAGTTCCAAAGCAGTTCTTC
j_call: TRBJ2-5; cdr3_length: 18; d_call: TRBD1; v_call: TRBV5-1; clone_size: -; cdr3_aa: CASSLNSWSDREGETQYF; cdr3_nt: TGCGCCAGCAGCTTGAATTCCTGGTCCGACAGGGAAGGAGAGACCCAGTACTTC
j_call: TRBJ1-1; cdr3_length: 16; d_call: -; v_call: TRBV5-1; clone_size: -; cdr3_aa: CASSSSIGGTNTEAFF; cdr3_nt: TGCGCCAGCAGCTCTTCCATAGGGGGAACGAACACTGAAGCTTTCTTT
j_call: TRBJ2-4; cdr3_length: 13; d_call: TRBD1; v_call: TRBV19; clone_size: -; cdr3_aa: CASSPRDRNIQYF; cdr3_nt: TGTGCCAGTAGCCCCCGGGACAGAAACATTCAGTACTTC
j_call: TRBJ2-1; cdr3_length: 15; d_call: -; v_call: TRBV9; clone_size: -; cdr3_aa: CASSVAPRLSNEQFF; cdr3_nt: TGTGCCAGCAGCGTAGCGCCTCGCCTAAGCAATGAGCAGTTCTTC
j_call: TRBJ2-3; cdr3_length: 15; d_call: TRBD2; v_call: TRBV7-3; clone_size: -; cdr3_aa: CASSLQRGAADTQYF; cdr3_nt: TGTGCCAGCAGCCTACAGCGGGGGGCTGCAGATACGCAGTATTTT